This T cell receptor (beta chain) was found in a study of T cell responses to AZD1222 COVID-19 vaccine. Profiling relied on immunoSEQ multiplex PCR, and the TCRdb table lists in-frame clones only, not all of them. The sample carries around 180,000 clones, about 90% recorded once. Source: peripheral blood, taken on day 0 of AZD1222 vaccination. This clonotype originated in an adult in good health.

CDR3 protein: CSGQGEYEQYF. The CDR3 DNA reads as TGCAGCGGACAGGGGGAGTACGAGCAGTACTTC. This chain joins TRBV29-1 and TRBJ2-7; 9 positions agree with TRBD1. The CDR3 consists of 11 residues. The J segment lost 4 bases and the V segment lost 7 bases, leaving 2 bases of the junction unmatched. Germline V gives CDR1 SQVTM, CDR2 ANQGSEA.